The 17 T cell receptor beta chains below all came from one sample that was sequenced in a study of T cells after yellow fever vaccination. Using its own MiXCR run on the 5' RACE reads, TCRdb lists one record per CDR3 protein. Of approximately 610,000 distinct CDR3 sequences listed, 17% were seen once; the top ten hold around 15%. Sequenced here: PBMCs, sampled 5 days after the first yellow fever vaccination. These receptor sequences come from a man younger than 35 who received the YFV17D yellow fever vaccine.

The CDR3 DNA sequence: TGTGCCAGCAGCTCCCATAGCGGGGGGGCTTTGGATACGCAGTATTTT. Amino acid sequence: CASSSHSGGALDTQYF. The chain joins TRBV7-2 to TRBJ2-3, with 11 positions matching TRBD2. CDR3 length: 16 amino acids. The V gene end was trimmed by 4 bases and the J gene end by 6 bases; junction bases not matched to a gene: 9. Germline V lookup: CDR1 SGHTA, CDR2 FQGNSA. Filled out from reference TRBV7-2 and TRBJ2-3, the complete variable domain reads GAGVSQSPSNKVTEKGKDVELRCDPISGHTALYWYRQSLGQGLEFLIYFQGNSAPDKSGLPSDRFSAERTGGSVSTLTIQRTQQEDSAVYLCASSSHSGGALDTQYFGPGTRLTVL.

This chain connects TRBV5-1 to TRBJ1-6, with D maybe TRBD1 (6 bases). The V gene's germline CDR1 is SGHRS and CDR2 YFSETQ. The CDR3 has 13 residues. The ends were cut back, 4 bases at V and 9 bases at J, with 11 bases in the middle. CDR3 nucleotide sequence: TGCGCCAGCAGCCCAAAACAGGGTTCACCCCTCCACTTT. Its protein is CASSPKQGSPLHF.

This clonotype was observed at least ten times. The V gene is TRBV7-8, the J gene TRBJ1-4, with 11 bases matching TRBD1. CDR1 and CDR2 (germline): SGHVS, FQNEAQ. The length of the CDR3 is 15 residues. J gave up 7 bases and V 0 bases, and 1 base lay outside the gene matches. The CDR3 DNA reads TGTGCCAGCAGCTTAGCGGGGACAGGGGGTGAAAAACTGTTTTTT. Encoded protein: CASSLAGTGGEKLFF.

The chain joins TRBV5-1 to TRBJ2-7; the D gene is possibly TRBD1 (6 bases). CDR1 SGHRS and CDR2 YFSETQ come from the germline V gene. CDR3 length equals 14 residues. Trimming shortened V by 3 bases and J by 2 bases, and 12 bases separated the two germline ends. The CDR3 DNA reads as TGCGCCAGCAGCTCCGTTGAGGGGGCCTACGAGCAGTACTTC. This codes for CASSSVEGAYEQYF.

The chain is built from TRBV20-1 and TRBJ1-4, with TRBD1 as a possible D gene (6 bases). The CDR3 extends over 13 amino acids. V was trimmed by 0 bases and J by 7 bases, leaving 9 bases between them. Germline-derived CDR1 and CDR2 are DFQATT and SNEGSKA (reference sequence). The CDR3 DNA reads as TGCAGTGCTAGAGAGGGGGCTTTTGAAAAACTGTTTTTT. Amino acids: CSAREGAFEKLFF.

This clonotype was seen a handful of times. V usage is TRBV6-5 and J usage is TRBJ2-5; 8 bases line up with TRBD2. J gave up 5 bases and V 0 bases, and 8 bases lay outside the gene matches. The germline gives CDR1 MNHEY, CDR2 SVGAGI. The CDR3 has 16 residues. The CDR3, as DNA: TGTGCCAGCAGTTACTCCTCGGGGGGGAACGGCGAGACCCAGTACTTC. Amino acids: CASSYSSGGNGETQYF.

In its sample, this clonotype was seen a few times. The chain has TRBV7-2 and TRBJ1-1; D may be TRBD1 (6 bases). The germline V gene has CDR1 SGHTA and CDR2 FQGNSA. V shed 3 bases and J shed 3 bases, with 14 bases lying between them. This CDR3 region has 15 residues. Here the CDR3 reads CASSLAWGRDTEAFF. The CDR3 DNA reads as TGTGCCAGCAGCTTGGCATGGGGGCGGGACACTGAAGCTTTCTTT.

This clonotype turned up a few times. The rearrangement joins TRBV29-1 to TRBJ2-5; tentative D call: TRBD1 (7 bases). Germline-derived CDR1 and CDR2 are SQVTM and ANQGSEA. The CDR3 has 14 amino acids. Trimming removed 2 bases at V and 4 bases at J, with 14 bases between. CDR3 sequence reads: CSVEPTGRRETQYF. The CDR3 nucleotides are TGCAGCGTTGAACCGACAGGGAGGCGAGAGACCCAGTACTTC.

The chain joins TRBV18 to TRBJ2-2; TRBD1 agrees at 11 bases. This CDR3 is 13 amino acids long. Trimming cost V 8 bases and J 6 bases; bases outside gene matches: 2. CDR1 is KGHSH, CDR2 LQKENI, per germline. The DNA for the CDR3 is TGTGCCAGCGGACAGGGGGCGCCCGGGGAGCTGTTTTTT. Its protein is CASGQGAPGELFF.

This chain links TRBV4-3 with TRBJ2-2; D uncertain. This CDR3 comprises 15 residues. V lost 1 base and J 2 bases, leaving 8 bases between the germline ends. In germline, CDR1 is LGHNA, CDR2 YSLEER. In DNA form, the CDR3 reads TGCGCCAGCAGCCAAGCCGTGGTTAACACCGGGGAGCTGTTTTTT. Protein sequence: CASSQAVVNTGELFF.

The chain recombines TRBV28 with TRBJ1-5; D is undetermined. The CDR3 spans 16 residues. V gave up 1 base and J gave up 2 bases, with 12 bases separating them. From germline, CDR1 is MDHEN and CDR2 SYDVKM. CDR3 in DNA: TGTGCCAGCAGTTTATTGACCTTAAGGGGCAATCAGCCCCAGCATTTT. Protein sequence: CASSLLTLRGNQPQHF. Based on the CDR3 plus reference TRBV28 and TRBJ1-5, the full variable domain is DVKVTQSSRYLVKRTGEKVFLECVQDMDHENMFWYRQDPGLGLRLIYFSYDVKMKEKGDIPEGYSVSREKKERFSLILESASTNQTSMYLCASSLLTLRGNQPQHFGDGTRLSIL.

This chain connects TRBV7-2 to TRBJ2-3, with TRBD2 as a possible D gene (7 bases). The CDR3 totals 17 residues. Trimming left V 2 bases short and J 5 bases short, with 20 bases between. The germline CDR1 and CDR2 sequences are SGHTA and FQGNSA. CDR3 region: CASSLTLSGGPLDTQYF. CDR3 bases: TGTGCCAGCAGCTTAACCCTTTCGGGGGGCCCTTTAGATACGCAGTATTTT.

This clonotype was seen a single time. The chain carries TRBV6-1 and TRBJ1-6; tentative D call: TRBD1 (6 bases). CDR1 and CDR2 (germline): MNHNS, SASEGT. Trimming took off 6 bases at V and 1 base at J, with 13 bases between the two ends. The length of the CDR3 is 16 residues. The CDR3, as DNA: TGTGCCAGCAGACGCAGGGGATCATCCTATAATTCACCCCTCCACTTT. Amino acid sequence: CASRRRGSSYNSPLHF.

This clonotype was observed a few times. J is TRBJ1-1 and V is TRBV12-3 or TRBV12-4; no firm D call. The V gene lost 1 base and the J gene lost 0 bases, with 9 bases spanning the gap. The CDR3 runs 15 residues. The CDR3 loop is CASSLEWHLNTEAFF. As DNA, the CDR3 is TGTGCCAGCAGTTTAGAATGGCACTTGAACACTGAAGCTTTCTTT.

The V and J genes are TRBV12-3 or TRBV12-4 and TRBJ2-2; no definite D call. V shed 3 bases and J shed 4 bases, with 6 bases lying between them. The CDR3 consists of 13 residues. The CDR3 DNA reads TGTGCCAGCAGTTTTTCCAGCACCGGGGAGCTGTTTTTT. This translates into CASSFSSTGELFF.

The sample holds a few counts of this clonotype. This chain connects TRBV6-2 or TRBV6-3 to TRBJ2-4; 7 bases fit TRBD2. Trimming removed 2 bases from V and 3 bases from J; junction bases left unmatched: 7. Germline CDR1 is MNHEY and CDR2 is SVGEGT. CDR3 length equals 16 residues. The DNA for the CDR3 is TGTGCCAGCAGTTACGCGGGGGTTGGAGGCAAAAACATTCAGTACTTC. Amino acid sequence: CASSYAGVGGKNIQYF.

This clonotype was recorded at least ten times. V and J are TRBV5-1 and TRBJ2-5; D possibly corresponds to TRBD1 (5 bases). Germline CDR1 is SGHRS and CDR2 is YFSETQ. This CDR3 spans 16 amino acids. Trimming cost V 4 bases and J 0 bases, with 16 bases left between them. As DNA, the CDR3 is TGCGCCAGCAGCCCGGACCCAGGGCGGTACCAAGAGACCCAGTACTTC. This encodes CASSPDPGRYQETQYF.